These T cell receptor beta chains were read from a single sample in a study of persistence of HIV-infected CD4 T cells. Their target antigens are unknown. TCRdb's copy holds only in-frame clones and misses some; the assay was immunoSEQ multiplex PCR. The sample contains around 40,000 clones, around 90% of which appear only once. The sequencing here drew on CD4+ T cells sorted from PBMCs after approximately 18-hour stimulation, taken from a patient who received antiretroviral therapy. The receptors were gathered from an adult man with HIV who was CMV-seropositive. CDR3s leave out the opening cysteine and the closing phenylalanine or tryptophan. The order of the fields is CDR3 protein, J gene, clone size, V gene. Size is omitted from some rows. Given values are once, few, many or a class for expanded clones.

ASSSPAEISGANVLT | TRBJ2-6 | - | TRBV28
ATSDRDRASDTQY | TRBJ2-3 | - | TRBV24-1
ASSDGGGVQGYT | TRBJ1-2 | - | TRBV9
ASSQERPGRLNYGYT | TRBJ1-2 | few | TRBV3-1/TRBV3-2
ASRERAQAF | TRBJ1-1 | - | TRBV28
ASSLVPGGEQY | TRBJ2-7 | - | TRBV5-4
ATSDLGFGGNEQF | TRBJ2-1 | - | TRBV24-1
ASRLATPRAVGEKLF | TRBJ1-4 | - | TRBV12-2
ASSDLTNYGYT | TRBJ1-2 | - | TRBV2
ASSSGTGGPPYEQY | TRBJ2-7 | - | TRBV4-1
ASGSGSNTGELF | TRBJ2-2 | few | TRBV12-5
ASSKGAAGGVHQPQH | TRBJ1-5 | - | TRBV21-1
ASSEWDSFSPQH | TRBJ1-5 | - | TRBV2
ASSRGQGGYT | TRBJ1-2 | - | TRBV19
ASSLYLGQGPYNEQF | TRBJ2-1 | - | TRBV5-1
ASSFGVTSGYTSTDTQY | TRBJ2-3 | - | TRBV5-5
ASSQREGKNIQY | TRBJ2-4 | - | TRBV3-1/TRBV3-2
ASSERGISIGEQF | TRBJ2-1 | - | TRBV6-1
ASSFRIPRGTGELF | TRBJ2-2 | - | TRBV28
ASSLRTGGIAEAF | TRBJ1-1 | few | TRBV7-3
ASSAKGDYGYT | TRBJ1-2 | - | TRBV9
ASSDPGLVSYEQY | TRBJ2-7 | - | TRBV6-1
ASSLQGGAEEKLF | TRBJ1-4 | - | TRBV5-6
ASSFGSAEQY | TRBJ2-7 | - | TRBV12-3/TRBV12-4
ASSPQDYTEAF | TRBJ1-1 | - | TRBV18
ASSIQERGTEAF | TRBJ1-1 | - | TRBV2
ASSIWTAGSNQPQH | TRBJ1-5 | - | TRBV19
ASSPTSNEQF | TRBJ2-1 | - | TRBV10-2
ASTEGGLRSPLH | TRBJ1-6 | - | TRBV6-5
ASSVGDGNQPQH | TRBJ1-5 | - | TRBV9
ASSPNPGELF | TRBJ2-2 | - | TRBV7-8
ASSFSRAYEQY | TRBJ2-7 | - | TRBV11-2
ASSEGQGAQGEQY | TRBJ2-7 | - | TRBV10-1
ASSEISTYSYNEQF | TRBJ2-1 | - | TRBV6-1
ASSPSPRGPYTGELF | TRBJ2-2 | - | TRBV28
ASSEKGAHEQY | TRBJ2-7 | - | TRBV2
ASSYSRGQPQH | TRBJ1-5 | - | TRBV6-5
ASSYGGATNEKLF | TRBJ1-4 | - | TRBV6-5
ASSYSWTSGYNEQF | TRBJ2-1 | - | TRBV6-5
ASSELPRTGRTDTQY | TRBJ2-3 | few | TRBV10-1
ASRRAGERQPQH | TRBJ1-5 | few | TRBV10-2
ASSLGGRAEAF | TRBJ1-1 | - | TRBV28
ASRITGGTEAF | TRBJ1-1 | - | TRBV28
ASSRTLFSTDTQY | TRBJ2-3 | once | TRBV5-4
ASSEWRSRTEAF | TRBJ1-1 | once | TRBV2
ASSPGPGVEAF | TRBJ1-1 | - | TRBV18
ASSGGQGANQPQH | TRBJ1-5 | - | TRBV5-8
ASSFGSEQPQH | TRBJ1-5 | few | TRBV7-9
ASSYHGLNEKLF | TRBJ1-4 | - | TRBV6-5
ASSVEGQVYNEQF | TRBJ2-1 | - | TRBV9
ASTPGLNQPQH | TRBJ1-5 | - | TRBV6-5
ASSLRAAYEQY | TRBJ2-7 | - | TRBV27
ASSPNRGGANEQF | TRBJ2-1 | - | TRBV6-4
ASSVGTGGPYTDTQY | TRBJ2-3 | - | TRBV9
ASRDRSGGGELF | TRBJ2-2 | few | TRBV6-5
ASSRWTGLTWDNEQF | TRBJ2-1 | once | TRBV5-4
SARVSYGYT | TRBJ1-2 | - | TRBV20-1